These 22 T cell receptor beta chains share one sample of origin, sequenced in a study of regulatory T cells in long-lasting Graves disease. To make TCR beta libraries, researchers used iRepertoire HTBI primers and Arm-PCR of CDR3 regions. TCRdb reprocessed the multiplex PCR reads via MiXCR and lists one record per CDR3 protein. The sample lists under 800,000 distinct CDR3 sequences, 16% occurring once. Time point: newly diagnosed GD, antithyroid drugs for less than 3 months. Researchers made the TCR library from RNA that was extracted from PBMCs. These same records also appear under a second study, on T cells in Graves' hyperthyroidism and ophthalmopathy.

The specimen was peripheral blood mononuclear cells (PBMCs), collected at new diagnosis, from a patient treated with antithyroid drugs. All receptors come from a woman aged 30 to 39 with Graves disease.

Many counts were recorded for this clonotype. The CDR3 loop reads CAISESRQLAQPQHF. Written as DNA, the CDR3 is TGTGCCATCAGTGAGTCAAGACAGCTAGCTCAGCCCCAGCATTTT. The gene calls are TRBV10-3 and TRBJ1-5, with D possibly being TRBD1 (5 bases). The CDR3 loop spans 15 amino acids. CDR1 and CDR2 (germline): ENHRY, SYGVKD. Trimming stripped 0 bases from V and 6 bases from J, with 12 bases between.

Details on this clonotype: A much larger clone sits a single nucleotide away, making a read error possible. The CDR3 ends on some other residue instead of the conserved phenylalanine or tryptophan, so this is likely a read error. The J gene is TRBJ2-5, the V gene TRBV30, with a weak D call TRBD1 (6 bases). The CDR3 is 13 residues long. V dropped 3 bases and J dropped 4 bases, with 12 bases sitting between them. Per the germline V gene, CDR1 is GTSNPN and CDR2 is SVGIG (reference sequence). This CDR3 is CAWSGQRRETQYL. The CDR3 DNA sequence: TGTGCCTGGAGCGGACAGCGGCGAGAGACCCAGTACCTC.

The V and J genes are TRBV20-1 and TRBJ2-1; the D gene could be TRBD1 or TRBD2 (5 bases each). Germline CDR1 DFQATT, CDR2 SNEGSKA (reference sequence). V was trimmed by 2 bases and J by 0 bases, leaving 8 bases between them. CDR3 length: 14 amino acids. In DNA, the CDR3 is TGCAGTGCTAGACCAGGGAGCTCCTACAATGAGCAGTTCTTC. It is translated as CSARPGSSYNEQFF.

In this sample, this clonotype turned up a few times. The chain uses TRBV7-9 and TRBJ2-2; weak D call: TRBD2 (6 bases). Germline values: CDR1 SEHNR, CDR2 FQNEAQ (reference sequence). Trimming took off 3 bases at V and 6 bases at J, with 17 bases between the two ends. This CDR3 comprises 16 residues. The CDR3 sequence: CASSFVAGLYSGELFF. The CDR3 region has the DNA TGTGCCAGCAGCTTTGTCGCGGGGTTATATTCCGGGGAGCTGTTTTTT.

The chain uses TRBV5-1 and TRBJ1-2, with D uncertain. Trimming shortened V by 3 bases and J by 1 base, and 19 bases separated the two germline ends. Germline V gives CDR1 SGHRS, CDR2 YFSETQ. CDR3 length equals 17 residues. The CDR3 region is CASSSGSLLGVNYGYTF. The CDR3 nucleotides read TGCGCCAGCAGCTCGGGATCTCTCTTGGGCGTTAACTATGGCTACACCTTC.

V is TRBV24-1 and J is TRBJ2-3, with TRBD2 matching 10 bases. The ends lost 3 bases at V and 8 bases at J; junction bases unmatched: 10. The CDR3 sequence is 16 residues long. Germline CDR1 KGHDR, CDR2 SFDVKD. The CDR3 here is CATSDPLAGAFGTQYF. Here the CDR3 DNA reads TGTGCCACCAGTGATCCCCTAGCGGGAGCTTTCGGTACGCAGTATTTT.

At least ten counts were recorded for this clonotype. The J gene is TRBJ2-3, the V gene TRBV7-3, with D possibly called TRBD1 or TRBD2 (7 bases each). The CDR3 contains 17 residues. Trimming left V 1 base short and J 5 bases short, with 19 bases between. Germline loops: CDR1 SGHTA, CDR2 FQGTGA. Written as DNA, the CDR3 is TGTGCCAGCAGCTTAAACGGGGCAGGGGGGGTCCAAGATACGCAGTATTTT. The encoded protein is CASSLNGAGGVQDTQYF.

The sample holds many counts of this clonotype. V gene TRBV7-9 combines with J gene TRBJ2-7; D may be TRBD1 (6 bases). V dropped 5 bases and J dropped 3 bases, with 11 bases sitting between them. The CDR3 totals 13 residues. CDR1 is SEHNR, CDR2 FQNEAQ, per germline (reference sequence). The CDR3 sequence: CASSNVQGYEQYF. CDR3 DNA sequence: TGTGCCAGCAGCAACGTACAGGGCTACGAGCAGTACTTC.

This clonotype was counted many times. The chain is built from TRBV2 and TRBJ2-3; no firm D call. Trimming took off 4 bases at V and 6 bases at J, with 14 bases between the two ends. The CDR3 is 14 residues long. CDR1 and CDR2 from the germline V gene are SNHLY and FYNNEI. The CDR3 DNA is TGTGCCAGCAGTGTCAGGACCGCGCATGATACGCAGTATTTT. This sequence encodes CASSVRTAHDTQYF.

This clonotype showed up just a few times. This chain joins TRBV7-2 and TRBJ2-4; 8 bases are shared with TRBD2. V lost 7 bases to trimming and J lost 0 bases; unmatched junction nucleotides: 20. CDR3 length: 20 amino acids. The V gene's germline CDR1 is SGHTA and CDR2 FQGNSA. The CDR3 nucleotides are TGTGCCAGCACCCAGTACGTCCCTCGGGAGGGGCCCCTAGCCAAAAACATTCAGTACTTC. It yields the protein CASTQYVPREGPLAKNIQYF.

This clonotype was recorded many times. The chain links TRBV12-3 or TRBV12-4 to TRBJ2-1; D is unresolved. The length of the CDR3 is 13 residues. V was clipped by 3 bases and J by 5 bases, with 8 bases between them. In DNA, the CDR3 is TGTGCCAGCAGTTTTAAGGAAAACAATGAGCAGTTCTTC. Translating it yields CASSFKENNEQFF.

This clonotype came up many times. The genes are TRBV7-8 and TRBJ1-5, with 8 bases aligning to TRBD1. V was clipped by 3 bases and J by 3 bases; unmatched bases: 10. The CDR3 has 17 amino acids. From germline, CDR1 is SGHVS and CDR2 FQNEAQ. This chain's CDR3 is CASSLFETGAHNQPQHF. For the CDR3, the DNA is TGTGCCAGCAGCTTGTTTGAGACAGGGGCTCACAATCAGCCCCAGCATTTT.

This clonotype was counted at least ten times. V usage is TRBV28 and J usage is TRBJ1-1; D gene unclear. V lost 5 bases and J lost 6, with 7 bases in between. The CDR3 is 11 residues long. The germline V gene encodes CDR1 MDHEN and CDR2 SYDVKM. The CDR3 DNA sequence: TGTGCCAGCAGTACGCGGGCTGAAGCTTTCTTT. Protein product: CASSTRAEAFF.

This clonotype was counted only a few times. The J gene is TRBJ2-4, the V gene TRBV20-1; tentatively, D is TRBD1 (6 bases). V lost 3 bases, J lost 9 bases, and 21 bases lay in between. The germline V gene has CDR1 DFQATT and CDR2 SNEGSKA (reference sequence). The CDR3 runs 15 residues. The CDR3 coding sequence is TGCAGTGCTAGTCTTGGGACACAGACGCAGGCCATTCAGTACTTC. Its translation: CSASLGTQTQAIQYF.

Ten or more counts support this clonotype. The rearrangement joins TRBV6-2 or TRBV6-3 to TRBJ2-1; no firm D call. The germline CDR1 and CDR2 sequences are MNHEY and SVGEGT. V dropped 5 bases and J dropped 6 bases, with 11 bases sitting between them. The CDR3 length is 13 residues. In DNA form, the CDR3 reads TGTGCCAGCAGTGAAGTACCGCTCAATGAGCAGTTCTTC. Its translation: CASSEVPLNEQFF.

V is TRBV25-1 and J is TRBJ2-7; 7 nucleotides match TRBD1. Trimming cost V 0 bases and J 2 bases; bases outside gene matches: 4. Per germline, CDR1 MGHDK and CDR2 SYGVNS. The CDR3 spans 15 residues. CDR3 coding DNA: TGTGCCAGCAGTGAATACCAGGGGGATCCCTACGAGCAGTACTTC. Translated: CASSEYQGDPYEQYF.

A note on this clonotype: A read error is the likely source, as a far larger clone sits one nucleotide away. The chain is built from TRBV28 and TRBJ1-2; 9 bases align to TRBD1. CDR3 size: 14 residues. Losses at the gene ends were 7 bases for V and 1 base for J; bases not matched to a gene: 4. The germline V gene has CDR1 MDHEN and CDR2 SYDVKM. CDR3 region: CASIWTGDNYGYTF. The CDR3, as DNA: TGTGCCAGCATCTGGACAGGGGATAACTATGGCTACACCTTC.

This chain links TRBV10-3 with TRBJ1-5, with TRBD1 as a possible D gene (5 bases). Trimming cost V 4 bases and J 6 bases, with 19 bases left between them. Germline CDR1 reads ENHRY; CDR2 reads SYGVKD. The CDR3 has 16 amino acids. This CDR3 reads CAISATPSGLGQPQHF. The DNA for the CDR3 is TGTGCCATCAGTGCGACCCCTTCAGGGTTGGGTCAGCCCCAGCATTTT.

This rearrangement joins TRBV7-2 to TRBJ2-1; D gene unclear. Germline assignment: CDR1 SGHTA and CDR2 FQGNSA. V lost 2 bases and J 10 bases, leaving 6 bases between the germline ends. The CDR3 runs to 11 residues. This chain's CDR3 is CASSLSLEQFF. For the CDR3, the DNA is TGTGCCAGCAGCTTATCACTAGAGCAGTTCTTC.

This clonotype was recorded at least ten times. The chain carries TRBV7-3 and TRBJ1-1; D unclear. CDR3 size: 13 residues. Germline CDR1 reads SGHTA; CDR2 reads FQGTGA. Trimming took off 5 bases at V and 1 base at J, with 8 bases between the two ends. CDR3 DNA: TGTGCCAGCAGCGCAACCAAGAACACTGAAGCTTTCTTT. Protein product: CASSATKNTEAFF.

The V and J genes are TRBV30 and TRBJ1-1; 9 nucleotides agree with TRBD1. There are 13 residues in the CDR3. Germline-derived CDR1 and CDR2 are GTSNPN and SVGIG (reference sequence). The ends lost 1 base at V and 10 bases at J; junction bases unmatched: 7. The CDR3 coding sequence is TGTGCCTGGAGTGCCCAAACAGGGGGCGCAGCTTTCTTT. This encodes CAWSAQTGGAAFF.

This clonotype was detected many times. This chain uses TRBV2 with TRBJ2-6; tentative D call: TRBD2 (6 bases). This CDR3 is 15 amino acids long. Germline CDR1 and CDR2: SNHLY and FYNNEI. Trimming removed 7 bases at V and 1 base at J, with 11 bases between. The CDR3 loop reads CASNRLVSGANVLTF. For the CDR3, the DNA is TGTGCCAGCAACCGACTAGTGTCTGGGGCCAACGTCCTGACTTTC.